This TCR beta chain was identified during a study of cytomegalovirus exposure and HLA in healthy donors. The study, taken as a whole, reports: An analysis done earlier found most TCR beta V segments productive about 90% or about 30% of the time.

On this clone itself: Its cognate antigen is unknown.

Primers included in the PCR were 60 Vbeta and 13 Jbeta primers. Original analysis: About 12 million shared chains were among the roughly 80 million unique TCR beta chains that a later analysis counted. Libraries were prepared by immunoSEQ multiplex PCR; TCRdb keeps only in-frame clonotypes and omits some of them. V and J calls and clone size come straight from that table; D and trimming were deduced from the DNA. The profile covers fewer than 150,000 clones, with around 85% appearing a single time and less than 7% taken by the ten largest. Trimming shortened V by 4 bases and J by 2 bases, and 11 bases separated the two germline ends. Germline V gene data show CDR1 as SGHTA and CDR2 as FQGTGA. The CDR3 length is 14 residues.

The chain joins TRBV7-3 to TRBJ1-2; D not resolved. The specimen sequenced was PBMCs. The TCR was taken from a woman in her thirties in good health and CMV-seropositive. CDR3 loop: CASSSSSGNYGYTF. The CDR3 DNA reads TGTGCCAGCAGCTCCAGTTCAGGAAACTATGGCTACACCTTC.